The TCR beta chain under discussion was sequenced for a study of blood T cell repertoires in COVID-19. The CDR3 extends over 13 amino acids. Looked up from germline, CDR1 is SSHAT and CDR2 is FNYEAQ (reference sequence). The ends were cut back, 3 bases at V and 1 base at J, with 5 bases in the middle. Sequencing used immunoSEQ multiplex PCR; TCRdb keeps in-frame clones, though not all of them. This sample has over 20,000 clones, with 80% to 90% found just once. This receptor was identified in an older man with acute or convalescent COVID-19. The gene calls are TRBV7-7 and TRBJ2-3; unclear D gene. The sample comprised peripheral blood. This chain's CDR3 is CASSLQGTDTQYF. CDR3 DNA sequence: TGTGCCAGCAGCTTGCAGGGCACAGATACGCAGTATTTT. The complete variable domain, with remaining parts taken from reference TRBV7-7 and TRBJ2-3, reads GAGVSQSPRYKVTKRGQDVTLRCDPISSHATLYWYQQALGQGPEFLTYFNYEAQPDKSGLPSDRFSAERPEGSISTLTIQRTEQRDSAMYRCASSLQGTDTQYFGPGTRLTVL.